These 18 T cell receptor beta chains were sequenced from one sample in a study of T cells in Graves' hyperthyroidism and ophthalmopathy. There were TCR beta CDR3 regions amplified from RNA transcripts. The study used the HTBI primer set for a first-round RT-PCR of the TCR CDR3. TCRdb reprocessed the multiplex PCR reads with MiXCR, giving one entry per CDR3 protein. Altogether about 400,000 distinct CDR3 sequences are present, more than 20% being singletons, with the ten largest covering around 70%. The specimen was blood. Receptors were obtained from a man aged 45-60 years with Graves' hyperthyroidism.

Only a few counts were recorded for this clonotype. The CDR3 nucleotides read TGTGCCAGCAGGGGGGGGCCGACCTACGAGCAGTACTTC. Its protein is CASRGGPTYEQYF. V usage is TRBV6-1 and J usage is TRBJ2-7; D perhaps matches TRBD2 (7 bases). Between the trimmed V and J ends, which lost 6 bases and 2 bases, there was a span of 11 bases. CDR3 size: 13 residues. The germline gives CDR1 MNHNS, CDR2 SASEGT.

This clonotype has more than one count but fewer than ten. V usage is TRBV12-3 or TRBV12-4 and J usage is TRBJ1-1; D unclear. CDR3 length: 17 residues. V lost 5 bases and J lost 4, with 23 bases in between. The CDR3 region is CASSPPFGKVKGTEAFF. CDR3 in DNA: TGTGCCAGCAGTCCCCCGTTTGGTAAGGTCAAGGGCACTGAAGCTTTCTTT.

CDR3 nucleotides: TGTGCCAGCAGCTTAGATCCCAGAGAGGGAGAGCAGTACTTC. Translated: CASSLDPREGEQYF. This chain uses TRBV11-3 with TRBJ2-7, with D possibly TRBD2 on 5 matching bases. Trimming took 0 bases from V and 7 from J, leaving 13 bases between them. Germline-derived CDR1 and CDR2 are SGHNT and YENEEA. There are 14 residues in the CDR3.

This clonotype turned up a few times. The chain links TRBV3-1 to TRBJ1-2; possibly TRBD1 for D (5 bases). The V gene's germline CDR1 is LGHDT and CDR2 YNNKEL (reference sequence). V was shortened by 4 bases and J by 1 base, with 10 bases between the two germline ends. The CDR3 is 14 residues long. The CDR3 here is CASSPGRLNYGYTF. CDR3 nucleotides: TGTGCCAGCAGCCCGGGACGGCTTAACTATGGCTACACCTTC.

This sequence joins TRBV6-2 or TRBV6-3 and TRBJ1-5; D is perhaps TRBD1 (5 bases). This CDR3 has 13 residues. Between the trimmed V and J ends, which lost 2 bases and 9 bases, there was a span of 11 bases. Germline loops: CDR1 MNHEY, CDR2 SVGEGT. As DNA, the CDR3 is TGTGCCAGCAGTTACAGGGACGACGGGCCCCAGCATTTT. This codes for CASSYRDDGPQHF.

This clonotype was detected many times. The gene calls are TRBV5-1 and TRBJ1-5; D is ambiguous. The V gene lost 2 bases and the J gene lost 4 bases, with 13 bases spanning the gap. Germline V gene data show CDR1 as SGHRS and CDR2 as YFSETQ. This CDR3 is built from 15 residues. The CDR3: CASSLGEAGNQPQHF. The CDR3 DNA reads TGCGCCAGCAGCTTAGGAGAAGCGGGTAATCAGCCCCAGCATTTT.

CDR3: CASSLTGTENYGYTF. CDR3 nucleotides: TGTGCCAGCAGTTTAACCGGGACGGAAAACTATGGCTACACCTTC. V is TRBV6-9 and J is TRBJ1-2, with D possibly being TRBD1 (5 bases). The ends were cut back, 4 bases at V and 2 bases at J, with 14 bases in the middle. The CDR3 contains 15 residues. The germline V gene has CDR1 MNHGY and CDR2 SVAAGI.

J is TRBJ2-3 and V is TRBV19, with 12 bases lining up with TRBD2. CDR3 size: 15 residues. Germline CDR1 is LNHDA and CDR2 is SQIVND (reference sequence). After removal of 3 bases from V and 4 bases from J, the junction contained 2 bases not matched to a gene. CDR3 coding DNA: TGTGCCAGTAGTATTACTAGCGGGAGGCCAGATACGCAGTATTTT. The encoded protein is CASSITSGRPDTQYF. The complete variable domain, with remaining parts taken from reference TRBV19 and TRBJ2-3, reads DGGITQSPKYLFRKEGQNVTLSCEQNLNHDAMYWYRQDPGQGLRLIYYSQIVNDFQKGDIAEGYSVSREKKESFPLTVTSAQKNPTAFYLCASSITSGRPDTQYFGPGTRLTVL.

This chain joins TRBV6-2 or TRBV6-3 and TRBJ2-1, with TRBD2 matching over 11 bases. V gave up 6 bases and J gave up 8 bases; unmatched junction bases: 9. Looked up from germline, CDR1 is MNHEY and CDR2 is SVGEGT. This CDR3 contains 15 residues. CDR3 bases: TGTGCCAGCAGAAATAGCGGGAGGGCCCTTTATGAGCAGTTCTTC. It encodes CASRNSGRALYEQFF.

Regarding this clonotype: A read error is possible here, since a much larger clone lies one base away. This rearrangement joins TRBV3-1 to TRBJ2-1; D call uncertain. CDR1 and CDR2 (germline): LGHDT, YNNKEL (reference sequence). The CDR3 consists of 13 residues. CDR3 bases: TGTGCCATCAGCCCGGCGAACGACAATGAGCAGTTCTTC. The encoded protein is CAISPANDNEQFF.

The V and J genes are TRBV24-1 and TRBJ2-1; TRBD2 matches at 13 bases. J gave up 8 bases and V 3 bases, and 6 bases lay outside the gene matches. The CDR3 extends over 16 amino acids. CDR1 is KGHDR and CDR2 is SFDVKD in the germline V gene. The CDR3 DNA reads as TGTGCCACCAGTGATACCGGGACTAGCGGGACCGATGAGCAGTTCTTC. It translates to CATSDTGTSGTDEQFF.

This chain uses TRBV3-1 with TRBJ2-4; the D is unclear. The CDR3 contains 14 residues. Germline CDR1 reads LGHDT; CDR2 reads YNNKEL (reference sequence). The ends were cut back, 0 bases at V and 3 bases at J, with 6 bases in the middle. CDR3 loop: CASSQDIDKNIQYF. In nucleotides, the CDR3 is TGTGCCAGCAGCCAAGATATCGACAAAAACATTCAGTACTTC.

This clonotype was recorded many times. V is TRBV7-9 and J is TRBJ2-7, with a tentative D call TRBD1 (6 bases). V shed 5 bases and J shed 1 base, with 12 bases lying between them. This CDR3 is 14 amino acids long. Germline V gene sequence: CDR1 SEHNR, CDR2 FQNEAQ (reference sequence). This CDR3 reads CASSKDRDSYEQYF. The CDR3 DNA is TGTGCCAGCAGCAAGGACAGAGATTCCTACGAGCAGTACTTC.

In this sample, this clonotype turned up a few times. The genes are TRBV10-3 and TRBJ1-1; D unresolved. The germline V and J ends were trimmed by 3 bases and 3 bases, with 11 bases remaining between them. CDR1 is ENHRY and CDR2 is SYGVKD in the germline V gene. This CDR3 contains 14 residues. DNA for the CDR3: TGTGCCATCAGTGATATGTCGGAATACACTGAAGCTTTCTTT. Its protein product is CAISDMSEYTEAFF.

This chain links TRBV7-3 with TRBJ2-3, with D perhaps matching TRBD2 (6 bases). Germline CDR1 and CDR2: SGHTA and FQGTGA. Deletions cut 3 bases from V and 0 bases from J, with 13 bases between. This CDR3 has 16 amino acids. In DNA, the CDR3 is TGTGCCAGCAGCTTGGTACGCGGGGTTAGCACAGATACGCAGTATTTT. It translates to CASSLVRGVSTDTQYF.

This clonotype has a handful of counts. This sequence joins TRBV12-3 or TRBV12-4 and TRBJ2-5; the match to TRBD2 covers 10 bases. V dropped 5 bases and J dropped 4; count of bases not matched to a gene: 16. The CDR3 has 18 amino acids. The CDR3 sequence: CASSLVPWASGRLETQYF. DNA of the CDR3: TGTGCCAGCAGTCTCGTTCCTTGGGCTAGCGGGAGACTAGAGACCCAGTACTTC.

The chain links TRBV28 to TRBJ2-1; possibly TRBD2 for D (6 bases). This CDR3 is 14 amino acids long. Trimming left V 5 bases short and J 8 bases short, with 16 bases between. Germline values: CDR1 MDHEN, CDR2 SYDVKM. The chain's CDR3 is CASSPGGVADEQFF. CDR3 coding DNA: TGTGCCAGCAGTCCCGGGGGAGTCGCGGATGAGCAGTTCTTC.

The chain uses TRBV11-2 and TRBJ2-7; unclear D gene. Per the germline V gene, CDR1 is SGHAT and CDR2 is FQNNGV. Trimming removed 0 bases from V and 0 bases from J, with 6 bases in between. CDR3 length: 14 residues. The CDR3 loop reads CASSLEVSSYEQYF. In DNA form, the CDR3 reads TGTGCCAGCAGCTTAGAGGTGAGCTCCTACGAGCAGTACTTC. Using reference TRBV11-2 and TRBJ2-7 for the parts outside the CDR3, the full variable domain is EAGVAQSPRYKIIEKRQSVAFWCNPISGHATLYWYQQILGQGPKLLIQFQNNGVVDDSQLPKDRFSAERLKGVDSTLKIQPAKLEDSAVYLCASSLEVSSYEQYFGPGTRLTVT.